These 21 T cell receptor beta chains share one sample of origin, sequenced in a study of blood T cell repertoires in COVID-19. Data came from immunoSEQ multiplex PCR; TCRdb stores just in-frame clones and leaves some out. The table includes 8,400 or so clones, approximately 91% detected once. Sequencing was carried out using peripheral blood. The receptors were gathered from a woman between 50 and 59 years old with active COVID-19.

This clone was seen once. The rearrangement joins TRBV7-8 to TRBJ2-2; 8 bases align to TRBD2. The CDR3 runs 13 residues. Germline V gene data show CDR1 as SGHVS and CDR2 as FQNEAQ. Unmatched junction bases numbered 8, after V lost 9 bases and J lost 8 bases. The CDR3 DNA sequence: TGTGCCAGTAAAGCGGGAGTTCAGGGGGAGCTGTTTTTT. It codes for CASKAGVQGELFF.

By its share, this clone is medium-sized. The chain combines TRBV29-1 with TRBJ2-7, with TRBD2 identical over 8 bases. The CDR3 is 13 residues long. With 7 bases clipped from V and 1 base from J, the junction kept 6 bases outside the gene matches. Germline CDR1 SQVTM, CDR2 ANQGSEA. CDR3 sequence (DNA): TGCAGCGCGACGACTAGCGCGTCCTACGAGCAGTACTTC. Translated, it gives CSATTSASYEQYF.

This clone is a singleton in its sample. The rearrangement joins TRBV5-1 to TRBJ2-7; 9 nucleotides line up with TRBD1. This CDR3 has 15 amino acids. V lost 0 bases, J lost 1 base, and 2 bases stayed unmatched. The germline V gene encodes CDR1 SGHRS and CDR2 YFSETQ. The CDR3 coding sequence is TGCGCCAGCAGCTTGGAAGGGACAGGGTCCTACGAGCAGTACTTC. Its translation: CASSLEGTGSYEQYF.

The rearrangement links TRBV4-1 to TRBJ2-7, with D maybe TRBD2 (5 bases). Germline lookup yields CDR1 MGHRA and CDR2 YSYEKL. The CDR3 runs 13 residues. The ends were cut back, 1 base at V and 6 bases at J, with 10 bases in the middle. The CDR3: CASSQVGGGEQYF. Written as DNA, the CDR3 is TGCGCCAGCAGCCAAGTAGGAGGAGGCGAGCAGTACTTC.

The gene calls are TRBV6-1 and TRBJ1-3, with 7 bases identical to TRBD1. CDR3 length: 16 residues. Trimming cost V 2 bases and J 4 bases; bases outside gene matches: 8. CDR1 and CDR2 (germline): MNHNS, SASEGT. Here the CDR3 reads CASSERETGSGNTIYF. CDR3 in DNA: TGTGCCAGCAGTGAAAGAGAGACAGGGTCGGGAAACACCATATATTTT.

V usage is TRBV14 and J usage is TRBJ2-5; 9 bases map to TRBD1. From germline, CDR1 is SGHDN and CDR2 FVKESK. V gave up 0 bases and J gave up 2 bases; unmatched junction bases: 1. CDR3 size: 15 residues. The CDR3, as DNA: TGTGCCAGCAGCCAAGAAGGACAGGGGCAAGAGACCCAGTACTTC. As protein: CASSQEGQGQETQYF.

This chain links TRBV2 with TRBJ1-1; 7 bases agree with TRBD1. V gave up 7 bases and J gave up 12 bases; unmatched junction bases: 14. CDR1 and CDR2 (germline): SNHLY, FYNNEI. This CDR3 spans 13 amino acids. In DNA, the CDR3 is TGTGCCAGCACCATGCGACAGGGAACGAGATCTTTCTTT. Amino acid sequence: CASTMRQGTRSFF.

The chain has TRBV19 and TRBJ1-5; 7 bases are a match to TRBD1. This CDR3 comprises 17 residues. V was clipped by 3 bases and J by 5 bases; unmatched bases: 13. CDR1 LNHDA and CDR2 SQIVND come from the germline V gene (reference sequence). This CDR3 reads CASSISQGIIGDQPQHF. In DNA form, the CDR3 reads TGTGCCAGTAGTATTTCACAGGGGATCATCGGGGATCAGCCCCAGCATTTT.

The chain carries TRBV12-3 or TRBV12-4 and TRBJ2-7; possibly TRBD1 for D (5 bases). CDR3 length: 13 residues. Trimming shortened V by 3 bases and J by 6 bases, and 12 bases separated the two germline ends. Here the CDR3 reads CASSLGQGSEQYF. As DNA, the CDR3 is TGTGCCAGCAGTTTGGGCCAGGGATCCGAGCAGTACTTC.

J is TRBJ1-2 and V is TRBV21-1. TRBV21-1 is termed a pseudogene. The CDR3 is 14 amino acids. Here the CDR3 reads CASSKRDGNYGYTF. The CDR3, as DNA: TGTGCCAGCAGCAAGCGGGACGGCAACTATGGCTACACCTTC.

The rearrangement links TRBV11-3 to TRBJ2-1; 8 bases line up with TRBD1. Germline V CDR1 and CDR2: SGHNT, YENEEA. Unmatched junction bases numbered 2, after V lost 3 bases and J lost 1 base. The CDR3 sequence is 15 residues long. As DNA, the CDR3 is TGTGCCAGCAGCTTGACAGGGGAATCCTACAATGAGCAGTTCTTC. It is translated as CASSLTGESYNEQFF.

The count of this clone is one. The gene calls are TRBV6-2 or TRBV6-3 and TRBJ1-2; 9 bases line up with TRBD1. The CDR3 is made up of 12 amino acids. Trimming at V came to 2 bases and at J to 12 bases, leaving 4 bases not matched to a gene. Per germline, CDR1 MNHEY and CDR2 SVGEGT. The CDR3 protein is CASSYIGQGHTF. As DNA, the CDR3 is TGTGCCAGCAGTTACATTGGACAGGGGCACACCTTC.

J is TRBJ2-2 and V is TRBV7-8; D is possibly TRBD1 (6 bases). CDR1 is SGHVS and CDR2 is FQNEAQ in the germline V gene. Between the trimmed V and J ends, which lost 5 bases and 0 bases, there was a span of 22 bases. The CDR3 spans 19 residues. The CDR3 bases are TGTGCCAGCAGCCTCGAACAGGGAGTGGGGGTTCCGAACACCGGGGAGCTGTTTTTT. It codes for CASSLEQGVGVPNTGELFF.

For the CDR3, the DNA is TGTGCCAGTAGTACAGGACAGGGGGCGAACACTGAAGCTTTCTTT. It yields the protein CASSTGQGANTEAFF. J is TRBJ1-1 and V is TRBV19; 11 positions match TRBD1. Germline V lookup: CDR1 LNHDA, CDR2 SQIVND (reference sequence). J lost 1 base, V lost 4 bases, and 2 bases had no gene match. This CDR3 contains 15 residues.

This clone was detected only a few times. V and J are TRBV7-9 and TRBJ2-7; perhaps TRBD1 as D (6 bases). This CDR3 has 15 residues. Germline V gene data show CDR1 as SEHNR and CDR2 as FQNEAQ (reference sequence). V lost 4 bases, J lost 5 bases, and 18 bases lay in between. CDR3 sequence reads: CASSSDTGSGDEQYF. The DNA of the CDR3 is TGTGCCAGCAGCTCAGACACAGGGAGTGGCGACGAGCAGTACTTC. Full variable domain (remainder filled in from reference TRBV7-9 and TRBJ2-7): DTGVSQNPRHKITKRGQNVTFRCDPISEHNRLYWYRQTLGQGPEFLTYFQNEAQLEKSRLLSDRFSAERPKGSFSTLEIQRTEQGDSAMYLCASSSDTGSGDEQYFGPGTRLTVT.

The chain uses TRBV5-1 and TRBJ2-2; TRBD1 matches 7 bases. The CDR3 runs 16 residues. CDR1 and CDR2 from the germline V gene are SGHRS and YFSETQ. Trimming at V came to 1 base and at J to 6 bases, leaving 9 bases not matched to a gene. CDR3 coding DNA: TGCGCCAGCAGCTTGTCTTCCCCAACAGGGGCCGGGGAGCTGTTTTTT. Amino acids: CASSLSSPTGAGELFF.

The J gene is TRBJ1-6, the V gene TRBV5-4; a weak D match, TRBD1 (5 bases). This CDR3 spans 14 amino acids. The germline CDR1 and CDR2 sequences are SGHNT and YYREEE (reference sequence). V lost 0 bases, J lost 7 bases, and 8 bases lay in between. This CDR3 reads CASSLDRWNSPLHF. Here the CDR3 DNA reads TGTGCCAGCAGCTTGGACAGGTGGAATTCACCCCTCCACTTT.

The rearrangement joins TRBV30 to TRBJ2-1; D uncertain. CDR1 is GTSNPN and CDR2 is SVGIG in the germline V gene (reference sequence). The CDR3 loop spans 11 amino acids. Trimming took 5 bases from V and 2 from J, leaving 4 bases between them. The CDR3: CAWYTYNEQFF. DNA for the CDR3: TGTGCCTGGTATACCTACAATGAGCAGTTCTTC.

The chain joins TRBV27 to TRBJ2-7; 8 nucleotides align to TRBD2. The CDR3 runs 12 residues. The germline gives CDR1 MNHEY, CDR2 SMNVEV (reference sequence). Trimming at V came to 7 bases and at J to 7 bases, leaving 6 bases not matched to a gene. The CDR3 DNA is TGTGCCAGCACCTTTTCGGGAGGGGAGCAGTACTTC. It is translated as CASTFSGGEQYF.

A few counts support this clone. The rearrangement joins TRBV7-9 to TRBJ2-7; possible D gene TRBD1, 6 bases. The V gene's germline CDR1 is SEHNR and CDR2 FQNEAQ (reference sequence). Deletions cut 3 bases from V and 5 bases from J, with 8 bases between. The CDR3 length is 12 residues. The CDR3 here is CASSFGQNEQYF. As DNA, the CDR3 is TGTGCCAGCAGCTTCGGACAGAACGAGCAGTACTTC.

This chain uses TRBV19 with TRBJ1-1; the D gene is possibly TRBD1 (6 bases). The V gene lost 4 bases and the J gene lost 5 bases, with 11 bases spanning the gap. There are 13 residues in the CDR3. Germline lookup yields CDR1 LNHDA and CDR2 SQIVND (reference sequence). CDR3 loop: CASSTTGSTEAFF. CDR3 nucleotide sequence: TGTGCCAGTAGTACCACAGGGTCTACTGAAGCTTTCTTT.